The text below deals with one TCR beta chain. Antigen: not known. The sample comes from a study of CD4 T cell repertoires in COVID-19. Study-wide context: After around ten days of IL-2 expansion, CFSE-low cells were relabeled and restimulated with other coronavirus spikes.

Study outcomes and limitations: Sharing of several most expanded SARS-CoV-2-reactive clonotypes across memory subsets suggested intraclonal diversification. Some SARS-CoV-2 clonotypes, between about 7 and 27%, recurred in SARS-CoV and/or HKU1 cultures.

The length of the CDR3 is 13 residues. Between the trimmed V and J ends, which lost 4 bases and 4 bases, there was a span of 10 bases. The memory T cells were sequenced right after ex vivo isolation, without culture. Assay used: immunoSEQ multiplex PCR; TCRdb lists only in-frame clones, some missing. The sample lists over 75,000 clones; 83% were seen once. The TCR comes from a human donor who had COVID-19. The chain uses TRBV12-3 or TRBV12-4 and TRBJ2-5, with TRBD1 as a possible D gene (5 bases). This specimen was CD4+ T cells from peripheral blood, taken after recovery from COVID-19. The DNA of the CDR3 is TGTGCCAGCAGTTATACAGGCGGAGAGACCCAGTACTTC. This codes for CASSYTGGETQYF.